This TCR beta chain was captured by sequencing in a study of post-analysis software for immune sequencing data. The study's findings and limits: Compared with controls, patients showed significantly lower normalized Chao1 diversity. Among roughly 5 TRBV segments more frequent in patients than controls were TRBV5-6, TRBV5-1 and TRBV20-1.

Prepared TCR beta cDNA libraries contained unique molecular identifiers. TCRdb reanalysed the PCR reads using MiXCR and keeps one entry per CDR3 protein. The table lists about 540,000 distinct CDR3 sequences, around 31% of them singletons. This CDR3 is built from 14 residues. V lost 3 bases, J lost 8 bases, and 19 bases lay in between. In germline, CDR1 is SQVTM, CDR2 ANQGSEA. With regard to this clonotype: The antigen is undetermined.

J is TRBJ1-1 and V is TRBV29-1; a possible D gene is TRBD1 (5 bases). The specimen was blood. This TCR came from a girl aged 2 to 17 with multiple sclerosis. The CDR3 DNA reads TGCAGCGTTGATATCGACCTGACAGAAGGGGAAGCTTTCTTT. Protein sequence: CSVDIDLTEGEAFF.